This T cell receptor beta chain stems from a study of PD-L1 blockade in urothelial cancer. Overall study: There were a median of approximately 150,000 T cells in blood samples.

V lost 0 bases and J 5 bases, leaving 5 bases between the germline ends. The CDR3 has 13 residues. CDR1 is SEHNR and CDR2 is FQNEAQ in the germline V gene (reference sequence). The sample's time point: pretreatment peripheral blood. Clones were sequenced by immunoSEQ multiplex PCR, and TCRdb holds only the in-frame ones, with some missing. Among about 74,000 clones listed, roughly nine tenths were seen once. The starting material was PBMCs, obtained around atezolizumab (anti-PD-L1) treatment. This clonotype was obtained from a man between 65 and 79 years old with urothelial cancer. This chain links TRBV7-9 with TRBJ2-1; D is uncertain. The CDR3 is CASSLATDNEQFF. DNA for the CDR3: TGTGCCAGCAGCTTAGCAACGGACAATGAGCAGTTCTTC.